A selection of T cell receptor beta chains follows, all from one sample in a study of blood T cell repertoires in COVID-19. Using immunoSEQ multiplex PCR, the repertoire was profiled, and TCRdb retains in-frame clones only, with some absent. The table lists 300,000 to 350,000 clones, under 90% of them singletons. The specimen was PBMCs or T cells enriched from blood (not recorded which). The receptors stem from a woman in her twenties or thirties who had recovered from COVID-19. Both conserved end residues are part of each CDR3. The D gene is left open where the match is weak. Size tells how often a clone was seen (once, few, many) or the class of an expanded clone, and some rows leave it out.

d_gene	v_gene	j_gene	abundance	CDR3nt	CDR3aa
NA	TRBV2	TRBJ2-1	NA	TGTGCCAGCACCAGAAGAAACCGGGGGAATGAGCAGTTCTTC	CASTRRNRGNEQFF
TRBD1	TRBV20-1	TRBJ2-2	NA	TGCAGTGCTAGTGACGCCCGGACAGGGGAGAACACCGGGGAGCTGTTTTTT	CSASDARTGENTGELFF
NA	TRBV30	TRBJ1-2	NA	TGTGCCTGCTGGGCCTATTATGGCTACACCTTC	CACWAYYGYTF
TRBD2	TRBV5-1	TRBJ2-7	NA	TGCGCCAGCAGCTTGCTACTAGCGGGGGGCCACGAGCAGTACTTC	CASSLLLAGGHEQYF
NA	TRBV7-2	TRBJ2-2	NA	TGTGCCAGCAGCTTAGAAGGACTAACGAACACCGGGGAGCTGTTTTTT	CASSLEGLTNTGELFF
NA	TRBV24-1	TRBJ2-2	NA	TGTGCCACCAGTGATAGCCAGGGGTACTACACCGGGGAGCTGTTTTTT	CATSDSQGYYTGELFF
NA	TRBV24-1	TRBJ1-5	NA	TGTGCCACCAGTGAATCCGGACAGTATCAGCCCCAGCATTTT	CATSESGQYQPQHF
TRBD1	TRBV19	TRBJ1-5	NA	TGTGCCAGTAGTATTTTCGGGACAGGGGCCTATAGCAATCAGCCCCAGCATTTT	CASSIFGTGAYSNQPQHF
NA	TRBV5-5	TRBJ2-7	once	TGTGCCAGCAGCTCGTCCGGGGGGACAAGCTACGAGCAGTACTTC	CASSSSGGTSYEQYF
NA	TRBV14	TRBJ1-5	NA	TGTGCCAGCAGCCAACAGATAGCCGGGCCCCAGCATTTT	CASSQQIAGPQHF
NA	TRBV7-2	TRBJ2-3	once	TGTGCCAGCAGCTTGCGGGTACAGACTAGCACAGATACGCAGTATTTT	CASSLRVQTSTDTQYF
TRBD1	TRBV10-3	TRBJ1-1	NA	TGTGCCATCAGTGGGGGGAGACCGGGACAGGAATCTGAAGCTTTCTTT	CAISGGRPGQESEAFF
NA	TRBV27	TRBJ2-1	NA	TGTGCCAGCAGTTGGGCCCTAACTTCTGAGCAGTTCTTC	CASSWALTSEQFF
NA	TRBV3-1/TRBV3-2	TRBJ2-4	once	TGTGCCAGCAGCCAAGATGGTAAGCGGCAGGGGCGAGCAATACTACTAGCCAAAAACATTCAGTACTTC	CASSQDGKRQGRAILLAKNIQYF
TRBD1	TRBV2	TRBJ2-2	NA	TGTGCCAGCAGTGATTCCGGGACAGCCAGGGGGAACACCGGGGAGCTGTTTTTT	CASSDSGTARGNTGELFF
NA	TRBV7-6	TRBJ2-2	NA	TGTGCCAGCAGCTTCGCGAACACCGGGGAGCTGTTTTTT	CASSFANTGELFF
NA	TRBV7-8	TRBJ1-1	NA	TGTGCCAGCAACCCGGACAGACTGAACACTGAAGCTTTCTTT	CASNPDRLNTEAFF
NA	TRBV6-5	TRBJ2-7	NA	TGTGCCAGCGGGCGGCATGGGACTCCCTCCTACGAGCAGTACTTC	CASGRHGTPSYEQYF
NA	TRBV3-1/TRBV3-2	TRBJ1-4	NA	TGTGCCAGCAGCCGGGCAGGGGAGGGTGAAAAACTGTTTTTT	CASSRAGEGEKLFF
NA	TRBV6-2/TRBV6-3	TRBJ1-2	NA	TGTGCCAGCAGTTACCGCGCAGGGGCCTATGGCTACACCTTC	CASSYRAGAYGYTF
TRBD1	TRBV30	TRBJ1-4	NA	TGTGCCTGGAGTGAAGAGGGGGCCTTAGCTAATGAAAAACTGTTTTTT	CAWSEEGALANEKLFF
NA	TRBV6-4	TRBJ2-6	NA	TGTGCCAGCAGTGACTCCAGCTCTGGGGCCAACGTCCTGACTTTC	CASSDSSSGANVLTF
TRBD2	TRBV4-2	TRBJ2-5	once	TGTGCCAGCAGCCAAGTCCCGAGCGGGAGGCGCCAAGAGACCCAGTACTTC	CASSQVPSGRRQETQYF
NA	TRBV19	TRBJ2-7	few	TGTGCCAGTAGTATTATCGGGACTGGAGCCTACGAGCAGTACTTC	CASSIIGTGAYEQYF